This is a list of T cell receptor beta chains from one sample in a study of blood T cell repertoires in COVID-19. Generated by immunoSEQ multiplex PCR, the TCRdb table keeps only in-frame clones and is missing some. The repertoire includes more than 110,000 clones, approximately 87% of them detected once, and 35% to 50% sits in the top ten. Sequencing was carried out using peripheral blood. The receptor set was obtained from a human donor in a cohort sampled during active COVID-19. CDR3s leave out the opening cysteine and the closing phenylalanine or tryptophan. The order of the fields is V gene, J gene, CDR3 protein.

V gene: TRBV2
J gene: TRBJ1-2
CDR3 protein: ASRADFNYGYT

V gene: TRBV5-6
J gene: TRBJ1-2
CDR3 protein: ASSGTGVTGYT

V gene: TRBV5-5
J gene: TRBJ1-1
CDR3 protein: ASRSDRGGTEAF

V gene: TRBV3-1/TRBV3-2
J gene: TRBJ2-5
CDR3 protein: ASSHRSVQETQY

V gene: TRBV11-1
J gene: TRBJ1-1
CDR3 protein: ASSLHRGRTEAF

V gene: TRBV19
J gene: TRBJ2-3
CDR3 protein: ASSNPGVRADTQY

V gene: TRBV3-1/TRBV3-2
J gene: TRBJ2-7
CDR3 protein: ASSQRTGARYEQY

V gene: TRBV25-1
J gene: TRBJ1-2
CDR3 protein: ASSEGGGPSNYGYT

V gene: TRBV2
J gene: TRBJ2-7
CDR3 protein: ASTVGGTRYEQY

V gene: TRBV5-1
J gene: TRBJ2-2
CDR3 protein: ASSLSGSSTGELF

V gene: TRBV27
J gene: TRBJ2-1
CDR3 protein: ASSIRQGIPYNEQF

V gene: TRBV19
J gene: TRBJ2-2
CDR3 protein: ASSGQGTTGELF

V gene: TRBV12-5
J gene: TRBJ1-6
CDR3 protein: ASGLVMGASQNSPLH

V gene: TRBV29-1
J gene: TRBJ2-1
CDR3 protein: SVESVKSSYNEQF

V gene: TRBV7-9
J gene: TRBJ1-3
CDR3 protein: ASSPGPLDGNTIY

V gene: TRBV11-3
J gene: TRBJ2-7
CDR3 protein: ASSKDSYEQY

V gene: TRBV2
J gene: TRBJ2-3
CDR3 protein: ASSEAQAGGGTDTQY

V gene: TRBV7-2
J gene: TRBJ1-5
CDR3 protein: ASSSDRDQPQH

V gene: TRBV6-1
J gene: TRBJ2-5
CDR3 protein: ASSEGGRYQETQY

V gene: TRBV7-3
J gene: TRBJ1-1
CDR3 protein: ASSLQGAMNTEAF

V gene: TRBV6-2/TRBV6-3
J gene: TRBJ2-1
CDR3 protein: ASSAWERYNEQF

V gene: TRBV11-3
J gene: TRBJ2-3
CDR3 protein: ASNIASAADTQY